This record covers a single T cell receptor (beta chain). The data derive from a study of blood T cell repertoires in COVID-19. At the level of the study: The United States, Italy and Spain provided the acute and convalescent COVID-19 samples. Sample material is recorded as cDNA or gDNA derived from T cells, B-cell-depleted T cells, or PBMCs.

In the original processing: Amplification with reference gene primers provided the estimates of nucleated cell counts. Some clones are missing from TCRdb's copy, which holds only in-frame ones; the method was immunoSEQ multiplex PCR. V, J and clone size derive from that table, while D and trimming were established from the DNA sequence. The sample has about 47,000 clones, roughly 89% seen once; the top ten hold approximately 6.4%. The CDR3 spans 14 residues. Trimming removed 6 bases from V and 7 bases from J, with 13 bases in between. Germline V gives CDR1 MNHEY, CDR2 SMNVEV (reference sequence). The clonotype originates from a man aged 65 to 79 with active COVID-19. Sequencing used peripheral blood. This rearrangement joins TRBV27 to TRBJ1-6; possible D gene TRBD1, 5 bases. CDR3 DNA: TGTGCCAGCAGGATAAGCAGGGTCAATTCACCCCTCCACTTT. Its protein is CASRISRVNSPLHF.